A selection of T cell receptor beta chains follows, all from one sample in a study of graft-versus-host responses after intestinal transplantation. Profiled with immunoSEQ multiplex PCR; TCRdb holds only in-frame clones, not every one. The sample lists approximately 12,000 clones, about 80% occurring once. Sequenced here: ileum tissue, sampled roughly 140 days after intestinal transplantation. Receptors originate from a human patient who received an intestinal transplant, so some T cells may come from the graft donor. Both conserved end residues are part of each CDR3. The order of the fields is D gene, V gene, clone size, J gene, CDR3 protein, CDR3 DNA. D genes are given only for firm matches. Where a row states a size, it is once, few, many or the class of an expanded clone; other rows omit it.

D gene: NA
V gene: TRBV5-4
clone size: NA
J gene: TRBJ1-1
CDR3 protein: CASCRSLNTEAFF
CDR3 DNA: TGTGCCAGCTGTCGTAGCCTGAACACTGAAGCTTTCTTT

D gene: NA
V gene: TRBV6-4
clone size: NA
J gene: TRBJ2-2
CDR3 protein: CASSAGDTGELFF
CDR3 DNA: TGTGCCAGCAGTGCGGGAGACACCGGGGAGCTGTTTTTT

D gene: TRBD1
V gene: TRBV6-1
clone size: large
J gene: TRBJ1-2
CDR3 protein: CASSEPAGGYGYTF
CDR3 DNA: TGTGCCAGCAGTGAACCGGCAGGGGGGTATGGCTACACCTTC

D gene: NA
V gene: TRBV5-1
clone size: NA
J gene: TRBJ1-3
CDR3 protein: CASSLGGRSSGNTIYF
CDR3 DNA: TGCGCCAGCAGCTTGGGGGGCAGGAGCTCTGGAAACACCATATATTTT

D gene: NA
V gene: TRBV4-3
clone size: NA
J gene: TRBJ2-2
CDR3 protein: CASSQHIPRAGELFF
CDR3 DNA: TGCGCCAGCAGCCAGCACATCCCCAGGGCCGGGGAGCTGTTTTTT

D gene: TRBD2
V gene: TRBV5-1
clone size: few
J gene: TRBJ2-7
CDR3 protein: CASSLDPWSSGMIDEQYF
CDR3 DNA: TGCGCCAGCAGCTTAGATCCGTGGTCTAGCGGGATGATTGACGAGCAGTACTTC

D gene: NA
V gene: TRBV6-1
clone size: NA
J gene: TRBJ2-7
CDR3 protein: CASSFRGLYEQYF
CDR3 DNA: TGTGCCAGCAGCTTCAGGGGCCTCTACGAGCAGTACTTC

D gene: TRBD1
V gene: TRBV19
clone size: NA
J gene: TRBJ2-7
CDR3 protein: CASSTPRTGFNEQYF
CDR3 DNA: TGTGCCAGTAGTACCCCCCGGACAGGGTTTAACGAGCAGTACTTC

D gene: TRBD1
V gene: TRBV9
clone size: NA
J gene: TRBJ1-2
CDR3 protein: CASSVGSAGQGHYGYTF
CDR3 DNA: TGTGCCAGCAGCGTAGGATCGGCGGGACAGGGGCACTATGGCTACACCTTC

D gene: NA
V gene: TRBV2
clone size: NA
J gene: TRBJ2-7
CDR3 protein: CASRGFYEQYF
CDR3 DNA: TGTGCCAGCCGGGGATTCTACGAGCAGTACTTC

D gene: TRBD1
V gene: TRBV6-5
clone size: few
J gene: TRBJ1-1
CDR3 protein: CATTGGTGTEAFF
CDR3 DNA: TGTGCCACCACAGGGGGAACGGGGACTGAAGCTTTCTTT

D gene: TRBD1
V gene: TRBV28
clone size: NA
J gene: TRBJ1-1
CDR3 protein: CASRTGGRAAFF
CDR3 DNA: TGTGCCAGCAGGACAGGGGGCCGCGCAGCTTTCTTT

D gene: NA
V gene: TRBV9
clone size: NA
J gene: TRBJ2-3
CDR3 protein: CASSPGRGTDTQYF
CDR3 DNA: TGTGCCAGCAGCCCCGGCCGGGGCACAGATACGCAGTATTTT

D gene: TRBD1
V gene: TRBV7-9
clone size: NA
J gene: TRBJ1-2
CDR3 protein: CASSLATGYGYTF
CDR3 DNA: TGTGCCAGCAGCTTAGCGACAGGGTATGGCTACACCTTC

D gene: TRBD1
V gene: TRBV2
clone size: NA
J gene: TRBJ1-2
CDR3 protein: CASSRTGALNGYTF
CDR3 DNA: TGTGCCAGCAGCCGTACAGGGGCCTTGAATGGCTACACCTTC

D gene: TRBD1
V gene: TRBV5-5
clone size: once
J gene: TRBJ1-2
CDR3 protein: CASSFDRVNGYTF
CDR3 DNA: TGTGCCAGCAGCTTTGACAGGGTTAATGGCTACACCTTC

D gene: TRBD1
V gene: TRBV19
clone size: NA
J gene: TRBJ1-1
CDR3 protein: CASSIRSSRGWAEAFF
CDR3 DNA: TGTGCCAGTAGTATTCGGTCTAGCAGGGGGTGGGCTGAAGCTTTCTTT

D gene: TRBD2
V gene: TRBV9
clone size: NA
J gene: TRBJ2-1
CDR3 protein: CASSVEGLAGENEQFF
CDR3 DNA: TGTGCCAGCAGCGTAGAAGGACTAGCGGGGGAGAATGAGCAGTTCTTC

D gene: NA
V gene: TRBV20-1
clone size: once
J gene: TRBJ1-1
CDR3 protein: CSAPPGGEAFF
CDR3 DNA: TGCAGTGCCCCTCCGGGGGGCGAAGCTTTCTTT

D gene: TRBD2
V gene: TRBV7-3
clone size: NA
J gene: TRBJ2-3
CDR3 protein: CASSPGLAGGADTQYF
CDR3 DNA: TGTGCCAGCAGCCCCGGGCTAGCGGGGGGAGCAGATACGCAGTATTTT

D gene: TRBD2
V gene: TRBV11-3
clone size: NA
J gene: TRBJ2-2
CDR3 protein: CASSPLAGAGELFF
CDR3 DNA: TGTGCCAGCAGCCCTCTAGCGGGGGCCGGGGAGCTGTTTTTT

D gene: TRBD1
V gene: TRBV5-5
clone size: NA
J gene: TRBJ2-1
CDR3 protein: CASSPTGTGAYNEQFF
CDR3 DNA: TGTGCCAGCAGCCCGACCGGGACAGGGGCCTACAATGAGCAGTTCTTC

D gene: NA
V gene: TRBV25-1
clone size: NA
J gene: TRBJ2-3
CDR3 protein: CASSGAGVRLDTQYF
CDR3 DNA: TGTGCCAGCAGTGGGGCAGGGGTCCGCCTAGATACGCAGTATTTT

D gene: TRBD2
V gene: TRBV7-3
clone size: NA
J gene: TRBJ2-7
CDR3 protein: CASSIGGRAAEQYF
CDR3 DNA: TGTGCCAGCAGCATCGGCGGGAGGGCCGCCGAGCAGTACTTC

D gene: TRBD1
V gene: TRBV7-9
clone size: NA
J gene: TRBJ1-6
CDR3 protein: CASSLAFRSGQHNSPLHF
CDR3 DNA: TGTGCCAGCAGCTTAGCATTTCGGTCGGGACAGCATAATTCACCCCTCCACTTT

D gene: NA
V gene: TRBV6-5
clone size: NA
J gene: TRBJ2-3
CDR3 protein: CASSYSPRASTDTQYF
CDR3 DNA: TGTGCCAGCAGTTACTCCCCGAGGGCTAGCACAGATACGCAGTATTTT

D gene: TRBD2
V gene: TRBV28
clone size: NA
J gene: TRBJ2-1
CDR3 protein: CASRSPLLAGANNEQFF
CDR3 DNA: TGTGCCAGCCGATCCCCCCTTCTAGCGGGAGCTAACAATGAGCAGTTCTTC

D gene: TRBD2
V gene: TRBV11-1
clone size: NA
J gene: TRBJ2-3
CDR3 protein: CASSKTSGGFTDTQYF
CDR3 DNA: TGTGCCAGCAGCAAAACTAGCGGGGGGTTCACAGATACGCAGTATTTT

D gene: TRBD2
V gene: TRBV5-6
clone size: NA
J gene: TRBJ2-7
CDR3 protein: CASSLGWRGGRVFEQYF
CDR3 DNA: TGTGCCAGCAGCTTGGGGTGGCGGGGCGGGAGGGTCTTCGAGCAGTACTTC

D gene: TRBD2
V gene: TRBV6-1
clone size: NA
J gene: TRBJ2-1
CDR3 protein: CASSARLAGGLVEQFF
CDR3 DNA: TGTGCCAGCAGTGCCAGACTAGCGGGGGGGCTTGTTGAGCAGTTCTTC

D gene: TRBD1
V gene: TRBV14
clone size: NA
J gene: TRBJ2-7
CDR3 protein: CASSPTGQGPYEQYF
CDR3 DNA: TGTGCCAGCAGTCCGACGGGACAGGGTCCCTACGAGCAGTACTTC

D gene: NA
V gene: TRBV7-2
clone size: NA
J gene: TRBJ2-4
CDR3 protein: CASSLRENIQYF
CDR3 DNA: TGTGCCAGCAGCTTACGGGAAAACATTCAGTACTTC

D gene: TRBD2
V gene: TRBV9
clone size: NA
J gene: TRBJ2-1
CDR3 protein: CASSVALTTSPRNEQFF
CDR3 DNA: TGTGCCAGCAGCGTAGCCTTAACGACTAGCCCACGAAATGAGCAGTTCTTC

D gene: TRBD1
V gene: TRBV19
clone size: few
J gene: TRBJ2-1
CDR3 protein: CASNHRGVEQFF
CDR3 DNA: TGTGCCAGTAATCACAGGGGTGTTGAGCAGTTCTTC

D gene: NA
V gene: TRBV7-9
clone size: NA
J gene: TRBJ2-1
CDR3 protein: CASSCALRAHNEQFF
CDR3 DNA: TGTGCCAGCAGCTGCGCCCTGAGGGCCCACAATGAGCAGTTCTTC

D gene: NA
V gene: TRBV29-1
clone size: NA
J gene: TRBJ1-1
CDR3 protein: CSGGGGNTEAFF
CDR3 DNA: TGCAGCGGTGGCGGCGGGAACACTGAAGCTTTCTTT

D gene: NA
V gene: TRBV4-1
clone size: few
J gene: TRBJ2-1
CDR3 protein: CASSQIRGEQFF
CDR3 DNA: TGCGCCAGCAGCCAGATAAGAGGTGAGCAGTTCTTC

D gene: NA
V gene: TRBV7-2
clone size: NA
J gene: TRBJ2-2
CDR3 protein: CASSSPPAGELFF
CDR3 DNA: TGTGCCAGCAGCAGTCCCCCGGCCGGGGAGCTGTTTTTT

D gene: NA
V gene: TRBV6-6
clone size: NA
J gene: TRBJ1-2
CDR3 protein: CASSNPVQGGYTF
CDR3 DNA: TGTGCCAGCAGCAACCCCGTACAGGGAGGCTACACCTTC

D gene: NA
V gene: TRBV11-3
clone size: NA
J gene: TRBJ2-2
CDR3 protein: CASSLAGANTGELFF
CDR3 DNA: TGTGCCAGCAGCTTAGCGGGGGCGAACACCGGGGAGCTGTTTTTT

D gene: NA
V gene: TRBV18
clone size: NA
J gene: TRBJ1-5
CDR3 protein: CASSPYAGINSNQPQHF
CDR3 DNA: TGTGCCAGCTCACCATATGCAGGGATTAATAGCAATCAGCCCCAGCATTTT

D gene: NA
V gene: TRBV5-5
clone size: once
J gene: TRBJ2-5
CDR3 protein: CASRSAGNQETQYF
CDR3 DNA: TGTGCCAGCAGGTCAGCCGGGAATCAAGAGACCCAGTACTTC

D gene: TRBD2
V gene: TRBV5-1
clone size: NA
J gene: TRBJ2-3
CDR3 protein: CASSPFEERGGPNTQYF
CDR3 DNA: TGCGCCAGCAGCCCCTTCGAGGAGCGGGGGGGTCCGAATACGCAGTATTTT

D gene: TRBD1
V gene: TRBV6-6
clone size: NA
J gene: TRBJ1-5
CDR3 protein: CASRHDRARPQHF
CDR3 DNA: TGTGCCAGCAGACACGACAGGGCGAGACCCCAGCATTTT

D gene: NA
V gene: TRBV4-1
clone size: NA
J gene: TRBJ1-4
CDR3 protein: CASSLATERDEKLFF
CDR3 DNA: TGCGCCAGCAGCCTGGCGACAGAGCGGGATGAAAAACTGTTTTTT

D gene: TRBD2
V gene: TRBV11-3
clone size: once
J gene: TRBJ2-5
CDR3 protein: CASSPRLAGGSETQYF
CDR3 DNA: TGTGCCAGCAGCCCCAGACTAGCGGGGGGGTCGGAGACCCAGTACTTC

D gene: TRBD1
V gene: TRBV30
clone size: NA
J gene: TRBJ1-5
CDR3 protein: CAWRGGTGYNQPQHF
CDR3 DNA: TGTGCCTGGAGGGGGGGGACAGGCTACAATCAGCCCCAGCATTTT

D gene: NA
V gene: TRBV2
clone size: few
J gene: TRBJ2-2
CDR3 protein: CASSEAREGELFF
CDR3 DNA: TGTGCCAGCAGTGAAGCGAGAGAGGGGGAGCTGTTTTTT

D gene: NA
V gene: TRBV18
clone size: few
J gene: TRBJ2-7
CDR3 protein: CASSEGRSYEQYF
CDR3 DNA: TGTGCCAGCTCGGAGGGTCGATCCTACGAGCAGTACTTC

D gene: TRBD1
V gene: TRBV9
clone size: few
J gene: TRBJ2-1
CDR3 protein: CASSVGSGGQGFNEQFF
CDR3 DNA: TGTGCCAGCAGCGTAGGCTCGGGGGGACAGGGGTTCAATGAGCAGTTCTTC